These 8 T cell receptor beta chains came from one sample sequenced in a study of tumor-infiltrating lymphocytes in primary liver carcinoma. The authors made TCR beta cDNA from around 500 ng total RNA with a constant-region primer. Each TCR beta library was derived from three nested multiplex PCR rounds that employed slightly modified ARM-PCR. TRBV1-TRBV30 forward and Cbeta reverse primers drove the first two roughly 11-cycle rounds. TCRdb analysed the multiplex PCR reads with MiXCR anew, one entry per CDR3 protein. The sample has 99,000 or so distinct CDR3 sequences; around 83% are singletons. RNA and DNA were co-extracted from approximately 20-30 mg of unsorted bulk tissue. Material: liver tumor tissue from sampling region 3. Subset in this sample: tumor region T3, left-lateral pole. The receptor set was obtained from a man aged 35 to 55 with primary liver carcinoma and hepatitis B virus infection.

On this clonotype: Given a much more abundant clone one base away, this may be a read error. The rearrangement links TRBV28 to TRBJ1-6; the D is unclear. Germline CDR1 is MDHEN and CDR2 is SYDVKM. The length of the CDR3 is 11 residues. CDR3 bases: TGTGCCAGCAGCTTTACTTCACCCCTCCAGTTT. Its translation is CASSFTSPLQF. The full variable domain, in which reference TRBV28 and TRBJ1-6 provide the parts outside the CDR3, is DVKVTQSSRYLVKRTGEKVFLECVQDMDHENMFWYRQDPGLGLRLIYFSYDVKMKEKGDIPEGYSVSREKKERFSLILESASTNQTSMYLCASSFTSPLQFGNGTRLTVT.

This clonotype occurred once. V is TRBV12-3 or TRBV12-4 and J is TRBJ1-1; D possibly corresponds to TRBD1 (6 bases). The CDR3 loop spans 12 amino acids. Trimming removed 10 bases from V and 8 bases from J, with 17 bases in between. CDR3: CATRQDGSEAFF. The CDR3 DNA reads TGTGCCACCCGACAGGACGGGTCCGAAGCTTTCTTT.

Points on this clonotype: The conserved closing phenylalanine or tryptophan is absent in this CDR3, likely reflecting a read error. The genes are TRBV14 and TRBJ1-6; maybe TRBD1 (6 bases). This CDR3 spans 14 amino acids. CDR1 is SGHDN, CDR2 FVKESK, per germline. The CDR3: CAGSHSGENSLLHY. For the CDR3, the DNA is TGTGCCGGCAGCCACTCAGGGGAAAATTCACTCCTCCACTAT.

The chain combines TRBV12-5 with TRBJ2-1; the D gene is possibly TRBD1 (5 bases). Germline CDR1 is LGHNT and CDR2 is FRNRAP. V lost 6 bases to trimming and J lost 8 bases, with 11 bases between them. The CDR3 is 12 amino acids. CDR3 sequence (DNA): TGTGCTAGTGGACTCCAAGGGGATGAGCAGTTCTTC. Its translation: CASGLQGDEQFF.

A word on this clonotype: An end of the junction does not agree with germline; a read error may underlie this. The V call is TRBV4-3, the J call TRBJ2-2, with 10 nucleotides matching TRBD1. Germline assignment: CDR1 LGHNA and CDR2 YSLEER. This CDR3 is 18 amino acids long. CDR3: CARSQYHWTGGYTGELYF. The CDR3 DNA sequence: TGCGCCAGGAGCCAATATCATTGGACAGGGGGGTACACCGGGGAGCTGTATTTT.

A note on this clonotype: Mismatch with germline at one junction end may stem from a read error. J is TRBJ1-5 and V is TRBV28; 9 bases fit TRBD1. Germline values: CDR1 MDHEN, CDR2 SYDVKM. This CDR3 has 14 amino acids. CDR3 coding DNA: TGTACCAGCAGTTTGACAGGGGGAACGCAACCCCATCATTTT. Encoded protein: CTSSLTGGTQPHHF.

The sample holds many counts of this clonotype. The CDR3 ends on some other residue instead of the conserved phenylalanine or tryptophan, so this is likely a read error. The DNA is omitted, as the CDR3 cannot be located on it reliably, and the CDR3 follows TCRdb's listing. The chain uses TRBV6-1 and TRBJ2-2; the table's D call, TRBD1, has no DNA check behind it. The CDR3 spans 17 residues, counting both ends. Germline CDR1 is MNHNS and CDR2 is SASEGT. This CDR3 reads CASSLTGDAPNTGELFL.

Regarding this clonotype: Since no conserved phenylalanine or tryptophan closes the CDR3, a read error is the likely cause. The DNA is omitted, as the CDR3 cannot be located on it reliably, and the CDR3 follows TCRdb's listing. J is TRBJ2-3 and V is TRBV5-5; the table's D gene call, TRBD1, was not cross checked with the DNA. Germline values: CDR1 SGHKS, CDR2 YYEKEE (reference sequence). The CDR3 length equals 14 residues, ends included. CDR3 region: CASSFRVDTDTRYL.